This T cell receptor (beta chain) was found in a study of human T cells and chemical hapten exposure. This clonotype was detected a few times. From the RACE reads, TCRdb called clonotypes with MiXCR, one entry per CDR3 protein. The table shows 79,000 or so distinct CDR3 sequences, with about 31% occurring only once. The CDR3 spans 14 residues. The V end was cut by 4 bases, the J end by 6 bases, with 13 bases between. Germline CDR1 is SGHTA and CDR2 is FQGNSA. Time point meaning: patch test 1, 2 weeks after DPC sensitization. Treatment here: therapeutic diphenylcyclopropenone sensitization with weekly scalp DPC.

The sequence derives from a man in his forties with alopecia areata. Some clones in this sample may be carry-over from other donors' samples. The sample was whole blood, taken in connection with sensitization to the hapten diphenylcyclopropenone (DPC). The chain employs TRBV7-2 and TRBJ1-3; D unresolved. The DNA of the CDR3 is TGTGCCAGCAGCTCACGGAGAGGGTTAAACACCATATATTTT. It translates to CASSSRRGLNTIYF.